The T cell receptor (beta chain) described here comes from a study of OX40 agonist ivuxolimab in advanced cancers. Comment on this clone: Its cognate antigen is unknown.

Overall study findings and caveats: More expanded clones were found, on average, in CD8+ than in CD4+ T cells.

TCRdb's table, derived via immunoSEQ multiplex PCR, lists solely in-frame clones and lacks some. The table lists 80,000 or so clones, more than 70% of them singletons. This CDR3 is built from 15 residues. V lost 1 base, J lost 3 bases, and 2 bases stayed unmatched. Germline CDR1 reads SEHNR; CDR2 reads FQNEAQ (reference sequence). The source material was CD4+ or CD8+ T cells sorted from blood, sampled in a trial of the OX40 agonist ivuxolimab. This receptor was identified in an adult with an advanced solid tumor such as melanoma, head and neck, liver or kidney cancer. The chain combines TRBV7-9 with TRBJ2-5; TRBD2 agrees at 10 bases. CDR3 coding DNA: TGTGCCAGCAGCTTAGAAGGACTAGCGGAAGAGACCCAGTACTTC. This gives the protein CASSLEGLAEETQYF.